The clone carrying this T cell receptor (beta chain) was detected only a few times. The antigen remains unidentified. This sample was taken from a study of CD8+CD57+ T cells in acquired aplastic anemia. Across the study: Yields of DNA that came from sorted CD4+ and CD8+ cells averaged about 3.4 ug.

CDR3 and TCR beta VDJ profiling relied on genomic DNA as the template. TCRdb itself ran the reads through MiXCR, one entry per CDR3 protein. The repertoire holds roughly 200,000 distinct CDR3 sequences, with around 60% as singletons. Notes on the study in general: The same twenty-nine CD8+ CDR3 sequences occurred in patients and in controls.

CDR1 is SGDLS, CDR2 YYNGEE, per germline. The CDR3 spans 15 residues. Trimming cost V 3 bases and J 10 bases, with 17 bases left between them. Sequences were obtained from sorted CD4+, CD8+, or CD8+CD57+ T cells (not recorded which) from PBMCs. The TCR was taken from a human donor in good health. V and J are TRBV9 and TRBJ1-6, with D maybe TRBD1 (5 bases). CDR3: CASSAMSPRGSPLHF. CDR3 nucleotides: TGTGCCAGCAGCGCCATGTCTCCGAGGGGATCACCCCTCCACTTT.